This TCR beta chain came from a study of T cell repertoires in cytomegalovirus infection. Study results and caveats: Cumulative public TCR beta family frequency identified CMV carriers with the relevant HLA.

V lost 5 bases and J 0 bases, leaving 17 bases between the germline ends. This CDR3 spans 17 amino acids. The germline CDR1 and CDR2 sequences are SEHNR and FQNEAQ (reference sequence). There are a few counts of this clonotype. The antigen is unknown. MiXCR, run by TCRdb on the reads, gives a single entry per CDR3 protein. The profile shows 600,000 to 800,000 distinct CDR3 sequences, less than 25% of them singletons. This TCR was sampled from a human donor in good health (CMV status not recorded). Some clones in this sample may be carry-over from other donors' samples. The rearrangement links TRBV7-9 to TRBJ1-3; tentatively, D is TRBD1 (5 bases). Sample: CD8+ T cells from PBMCs. The CDR3: CASSPGPPVNSGNTIYF. The CDR3 DNA is TGTGCCAGCAGCCCGGGACCGCCAGTCAACTCTGGAAACACCATATATTTT.